These 9 T cell receptor beta chains came from one sample sequenced in a study of T cell repertoires in cytomegalovirus infection. TCRdb fed the reads into MiXCR, producing one record per CDR3 protein. This sample carries under 850,000 distinct CDR3 sequences, about a third of them seen once, and the ten largest clones take 2.8%. What was sequenced was PBMCs. The source of these receptors is a human donor in good health (CMV status not recorded). Some clones in this sample may be carry-over from other donors' samples.

This clonotype turned up a few times. The genes are TRBV3-1 and TRBJ1-3; D is unclear. The V end was cut by 6 bases, the J end by 0 bases, with 12 bases between. The CDR3 length is 15 residues. CDR1 and CDR2 (germline): LGHDT, YNNKEL (reference sequence). CDR3: CASRPMTNSGNTIYF. Written as DNA, the CDR3 is TGTGCCAGCAGACCAATGACTAACTCTGGAAACACCATATATTTT.

This clonotype came up a few times. The chain combines TRBV5-1 with TRBJ2-5; 8 nucleotides match TRBD2. In germline, CDR1 is SGHRS, CDR2 YFSETQ. This CDR3 has 16 residues. Unmatched junction bases numbered 5, after V lost 0 bases and J lost 1 base. The CDR3 DNA follows: TGCGCCAGCAGCTTGGGGCCAGCGGGGGTCCAAGAGACCCAGTACTTC. This translates into CASSLGPAGVQETQYF.

The J gene is TRBJ2-7, the V gene TRBV28; unclear D gene. V was shortened by 3 bases and J by 2 bases, with 14 bases between the two germline ends. Germline assignment: CDR1 MDHEN and CDR2 SYDVKM. The CDR3 is 15 residues long. This chain's CDR3 is CASSLAGTKTYEQYF. CDR3 nucleotide sequence: TGTGCCAGCAGTTTGGCAGGCACGAAAACCTACGAGCAGTACTTC. Variable domain in full (rest from reference TRBV28 and TRBJ2-7): DVKVTQSSRYLVKRTGEKVFLECVQDMDHENMFWYRQDPGLGLRLIYFSYDVKMKEKGDIPEGYSVSREKKERFSLILESASTNQTSMYLCASSLAGTKTYEQYFGPGTRLTVT.

The chain is built from TRBV7-6 and TRBJ1-6, with D perhaps matching TRBD1 (5 bases). Trimming took off 0 bases at V and 0 bases at J, with 18 bases between the two ends. The CDR3 extends over 20 amino acids. CDR1 SGHVS and CDR2 FNYEAQ come from the germline V gene. This CDR3 is CASSLAKWGPGGSYNSPLHF. CDR3 in DNA: TGTGCCAGCAGCTTAGCGAAATGGGGTCCGGGGGGCTCCTATAATTCACCCCTCCACTTT.

This sequence joins TRBV2 and TRBJ1-6; 10 nucleotides match TRBD1. The CDR3 runs to 15 residues. The trim removed 4 bases at V and 3 bases at J, leaving 0 bases unmatched. In germline, CDR1 is SNHLY, CDR2 FYNNEI. The DNA for the CDR3 is TGTGCCAGCAGTGGGGACAGGGGCTATAATTCACCCCTCCACTTT. Its protein is CASSGDRGYNSPLHF.

This clonotype was detected many times. In nucleotides, the CDR3 is TGTGCCAGCACCGAGCGCTCGGGGAGCACAGATACGCAGTATTTT. Protein: CASTERSGSTDTQYF. The rearrangement joins TRBV7-2 to TRBJ2-3, with D perhaps TRBD2 (5 bases). Trimming shortened V by 7 bases and J by 0 bases, and 14 bases separated the two germline ends. CDR3 length: 15 residues. CDR1 SGHTA and CDR2 FQGNSA come from the germline V gene.

This clonotype was seen ten or more times. CDR3 sequence (DNA): TGTGCCAGCAGCTTCGGGGGATCGGCGGCAAATGGCTACACCTTC. It encodes CASSFGGSAANGYTF. The chain joins TRBV7-2 to TRBJ1-2; perhaps TRBD1 as D (5 bases). The CDR3 length is 15 residues. The V end lost 3 bases, the J end lost 6 bases, and 17 bases lay between the germline ends. Germline V gene data show CDR1 as SGHTA and CDR2 as FQGNSA.

This chain uses TRBV12-3 or TRBV12-4 with TRBJ1-5, with D possibly TRBD1 on 6 matching bases. Trimming shortened V by 6 bases and J by 8 bases, and 14 bases separated the two germline ends. The CDR3 is 13 residues long. In nucleotides, the CDR3 is TGTGCCAGCAGCGAACAGGGTTGGGAGCCCCAGCATTTT. Translated, it gives CASSEQGWEPQHF.

This clonotype has more than one count but fewer than ten. The chain uses TRBV5-6 and TRBJ1-5, with a weak D call TRBD1 (5 bases). V shed 3 bases and J shed 6 bases, with 13 bases lying between them. The CDR3 is made up of 14 amino acids. CDR1 is SGHDT, CDR2 YYEEEE, per germline. CDR3 loop: CASSSYRFTQPQHF. The CDR3 region has the DNA TGTGCCAGCAGCTCATACAGGTTTACTCAGCCCCAGCATTTT.